These 16 T cell receptor beta chains originate from one sample sequenced in a study of T cell clusters in autoimmune cytopenias. One tube held mixed TRB-A and TRB-B primer pools for touch-down PCR. TCRdb re-called the multiplex PCR reads; every CDR3 protein appears as one record, without DNA. This sample contains 3,000 to 4,000 distinct CDR3 sequences. Some 40,000 genome equivalents of blood DNA were amplified for TRB. These same records also appear under a second study, on T cell repertoires in aging, cancer and after chemotherapy.

Sequenced sample: peripheral blood. The receptor source for this set is a human donor in good health.

This chain joins TRBV29-1 and TRBJ2-3; TCRdb indicates TRBD2, and absent DNA this call remains unverified. Germline CDR1 is SQVTM and CDR2 is ANQGSEA. This CDR3 is 18 amino acids long. The CDR3: CSVEGVASGRIRTDTQYF.

The V and J genes are TRBV28 and TRBJ2-4; without DNA, the TCRdb call of TRBD1 cannot be checked. The CDR3 runs to 16 residues. In germline, CDR1 is MDHEN, CDR2 SYDVKM. CDR3 protein: CASSLETFRPQAIQYF.

By frequency, this clonotype is medium-sized. The chain carries TRBV12-3 or TRBV12-4 and TRBJ1-3. CDR3 length: 11 amino acids. CDR3 residues: CASSSANTIYF.

This clonotype is classed as medium-sized by frequency. The CDR3 protein is CATSREAGGPDEQYF. This chain joins TRBV15 and TRBJ2-7; TCRdb's D call of TRBD2 is untestable without DNA. Germline loops: CDR1 LNHNV, CDR2 YYDKDF (reference sequence). This CDR3 contains 15 residues.

This clonotype is identified as medium-sized from frequency. The V call is TRBV28, the J call TRBJ2-1. The CDR3 spans 15 residues. Germline CDR1 and CDR2: MDHEN and SYDVKM. The CDR3: CASSSQVVYNNEQFF. The full variable domain, in which reference TRBV28 and TRBJ2-1 provide the parts outside the CDR3, is DVKVTQSSRYLVKRTGEKVFLECVQDMDHENMFWYRQDPGLGLRLIYFSYDVKMKEKGDIPEGYSVSREKKERFSLILESASTNQTSMYLCASSSQVVYNNEQFFGPGTRLTVL.

Judged by frequency, this clonotype is medium-sized (0.01 to 0.1%). The genes are TRBV10-3 and TRBJ1-1. CDR3 size: 12 residues. Germline V gives CDR1 ENHRY, CDR2 SYGVKD. Here the CDR3 reads CAISDRYTEAFF.

This clonotype shows up as medium-sized (0.01 to 0.1%) by frequency. V gene TRBV10-2 combines with J gene TRBJ2-3; absent DNA, TCRdb's TRBD1 call cannot be checked. This CDR3 spans 15 amino acids. From germline, CDR1 is WSHSY and CDR2 SAAADI. CDR3 sequence: CASTAEGQGTDTQYF.

Considering frequency, this clonotype is medium-sized. CDR3 amino acids: CASSQGNSPLHF. This rearrangement joins TRBV4-1 to TRBJ1-6. Germline V gene lookup returns CDR1 MGHRA and CDR2 YSYEKL. The CDR3 length is 12 residues.

According to its frequency, this clonotype is medium-sized. V and J are TRBV12-3 or TRBV12-4 and TRBJ2-7; TCRdb indicates TRBD1, and absent DNA this call remains unverified. The CDR3 runs to 13 residues. The CDR3: CASSSGTTYEQYF.

This clonotype is called medium-sized (0.01 to 0.1%) based on its frequency. The chain couples TRBV11-2 to TRBJ2-7. Germline CDR1 is SGHAT and CDR2 is FQNNGV. CDR3 size: 14 residues. The CDR3 region is CASSFGTGSYEQYF.

In terms of frequency, this clonotype is medium-sized. J is TRBJ2-1 and V is TRBV15. The CDR3 has 15 residues. Germline lookup yields CDR1 LNHNV and CDR2 YYDKDF (reference sequence). The CDR3 spells CATRSDGSSYNEQFF.

V and J are TRBV5-1 and TRBJ2-3; lacking DNA, the TRBD2 call made by TCRdb goes unchecked. The CDR3 covers 16 residues. Germline CDR1 reads SGHRS; CDR2 reads YFSETQ. The CDR3 loop reads CASSLGGTSGTDTQYF.

This clonotype is medium-sized by frequency. The chain links TRBV19 to TRBJ1-5; the TCRdb D gene call, TRBD1, has no DNA to confirm it. This CDR3 has 15 amino acids. Looked up from germline, CDR1 is LNHDA and CDR2 is SQIVND (reference sequence). This CDR3 reads CASNFGTGAEQPQHF.

Measured by frequency, this clonotype is medium-sized. The chain is built from TRBV18 and TRBJ2-1; lacking DNA, the TRBD1 call made by TCRdb goes unchecked. The CDR3 length is 15 residues. CDR1 and CDR2 from the germline V gene are KGHSH and LQKENI. This chain's CDR3 is CASSTRDRAYNEQFF.

In terms of frequency, this clonotype is medium-sized. This chain links TRBV6-2 or TRBV6-3 with TRBJ1-2; TCRdb calls TRBD1, which cannot be checked without DNA. CDR1 and CDR2 (germline): MNHEY, SVGEGT. CDR3 length: 15 amino acids. CDR3 region: CASSFPRTGGDGYTF.

This clonotype ranks as medium-sized in terms of frequency. This rearrangement joins TRBV6-2 or TRBV6-3 to TRBJ2-3; TCRdb picks TRBD1, but there is no DNA to check that call. The CDR3 sequence is 14 residues long. Germline CDR1 is MNHEY and CDR2 is SVGEGT. Here the CDR3 reads CASSKDRGPDTQYF.